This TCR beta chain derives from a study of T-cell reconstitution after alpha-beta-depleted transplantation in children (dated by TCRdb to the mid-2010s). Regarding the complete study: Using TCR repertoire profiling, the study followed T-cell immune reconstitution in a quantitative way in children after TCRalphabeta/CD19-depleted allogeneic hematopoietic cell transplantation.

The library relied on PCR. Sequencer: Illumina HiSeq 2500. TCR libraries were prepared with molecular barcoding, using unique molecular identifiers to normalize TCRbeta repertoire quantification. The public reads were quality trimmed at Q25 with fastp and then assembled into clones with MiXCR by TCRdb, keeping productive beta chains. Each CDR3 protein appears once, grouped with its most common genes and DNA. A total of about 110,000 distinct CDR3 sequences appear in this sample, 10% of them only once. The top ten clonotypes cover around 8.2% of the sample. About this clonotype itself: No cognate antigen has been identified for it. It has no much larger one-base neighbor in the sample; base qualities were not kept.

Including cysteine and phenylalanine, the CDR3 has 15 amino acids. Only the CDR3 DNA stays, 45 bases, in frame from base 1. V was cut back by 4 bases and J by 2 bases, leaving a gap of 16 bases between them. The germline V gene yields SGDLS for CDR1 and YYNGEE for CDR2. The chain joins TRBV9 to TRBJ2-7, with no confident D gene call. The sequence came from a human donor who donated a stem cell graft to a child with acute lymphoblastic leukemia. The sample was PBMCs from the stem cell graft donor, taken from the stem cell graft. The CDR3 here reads CASSPEDLQPYEQYF. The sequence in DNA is TGTGCCAGCAGCCCCGAGGACCTTCAACCCTACGAGCAGTACTTC.